Presented here are 8 T cell receptor beta chains from one specimen sequenced in a study of shared clonotypes between healthy human individuals. Terminally differentiated effector memory CD45RA+ cells were excluded from the naive CD8 cells, which were CD45RO-negative and positively selected for CCR7. Sequencing used immunoSEQ multiplex PCR; TCRdb keeps in-frame clones, though not all of them. This sample has fewer than 1 million clones, with approximately 96% found just once. The sample was naive CD8+ T cells sorted from blood. The receptor source for this set is a man aged 25-45 years in good health.

Details on this clone: At the DNA level, this CDR3 is encoded by other sequences in the same sample as well. This chain links TRBV28 with TRBJ1-1, with D perhaps TRBD1 (5 bases). This CDR3 comprises 13 residues. The germline V gene has CDR1 MDHEN and CDR2 SYDVKM. V dropped 2 bases and J dropped 5 bases, with 9 bases sitting between them. The CDR3 DNA reads as TGTGCCAGCAGTTTAGGTGGGGGGACTGAAGCTTTCTTT. Amino acid sequence: CASSLGGGTEAFF.

The CDR3 protein is CASRLSGDEQFF. The DNA for the CDR3 is TGTGCCAGCAGGTTAAGTGGGGATGAGCAGTTCTTC. The chain uses TRBV28 and TRBJ2-1, with no clear D. CDR1 and CDR2 from the germline V gene are MDHEN and SYDVKM. The CDR3 covers 12 residues. Trimming took 6 bases from V and 8 from J, leaving 11 bases between them.

This chain connects TRBV21-1 to TRBJ2-7; the DNA was not compared with TRBD2, the D call given in the table. TRBV21-1 is shown as a pseudogene. This CDR3 spans 19 amino acids. This CDR3 is CASSKGTGTSPGLAYEQYF. The CDR3 DNA reads TGTGCCAGCAGCAAAGGGACAGGTACTTCCCCGGGACTAGCCTACGAGCAGTACTTC.

V usage is TRBV7-8 and J usage is TRBJ2-1, with D tentatively TRBD1 or TRBD2 (5 bases each). This CDR3 has 17 amino acids. CDR1 is SGHVS, CDR2 FQNEAQ, per germline. Trimming cost V 5 bases and J 1 base, with 18 bases left between them. The CDR3 here is CASSHKTGTTSYNEQFF. CDR3 bases: TGTGCCAGCAGCCACAAAACCGGGACCACATCCTACAATGAGCAGTTCTTC.

This clone has only one observation. CDR3 DNA: TGCGCCAGCAGCTGGACAGGGGTCGCTGAAGCTTTCTTT. Protein sequence: CASSWTGVAEAFF. V usage is TRBV5-1 and J usage is TRBJ1-1; TRBD1 matches 9 bases. There are 13 residues in the CDR3. CDR1 and CDR2 from the germline V gene are SGHRS and YFSETQ. V lost 3 bases to trimming and J lost 6 bases; unmatched junction nucleotides: 3. Based on the CDR3 plus reference TRBV5-1 and TRBJ1-1, the full variable domain is KAGVTQTPRYLIKTRGQQVTLSCSPISGHRSVSWYQQTPGQGLQFLFEYFSETQRNKGNFPGRFSGRQFSNSRSEMNVSTLELGDSALYLCASSWTGVAEAFFGQGTRLTVV.

This chain joins TRBV29-1 and TRBJ2-7; weak D call: TRBD1 (6 bases). The CDR3 has 13 residues. With 7 bases removed from V and 3 bases from J, the gap between germline ends came to 16 bases. CDR1 and CDR2 from the germline V gene are SQVTM and ANQGSEA. CDR3 amino acids: CSGVDSRNYEQYF. The CDR3, as DNA: TGCAGCGGTGTGGACAGCCGGAACTACGAGCAGTACTTC.

This chain joins TRBV6-5 and TRBJ2-7; 13 bases are shared with TRBD2. Germline CDR1 is MNHEY and CDR2 is SVGAGI. The CDR3 has 14 amino acids. The V segment lost 0 bases and the J segment 7 bases; nucleotides outside the gene matches: 0. CDR3 region: CASSYSTSGREQYF. The CDR3 DNA is TGTGCCAGCAGTTACTCGACTAGCGGGAGGGAGCAGTACTTC.

The chain combines TRBV7-2 with TRBJ2-3; D remains ambiguous. The ends were cut back, 5 bases at V and 2 bases at J, with 8 bases in the middle. Germline CDR1 is SGHTA and CDR2 is FQGNSA. The CDR3 extends over 13 amino acids. The CDR3 bases are TGTGCCAGCAGCATCGAAAACACAGATACGCAGTATTTT. It codes for CASSIENTDTQYF.